Following are 2 T cell receptor beta chains from one sample sequenced in a study of CD8 T cell repertoires and HIV-1 epitope variants. For these receptors, no antigen is known. This table comes from immunoSEQ multiplex PCR, and its TCRdb copy is limited to in-frame clones, with some not included. The data show approximately 5,400 clones, approximately 62% seen once. Sequenced sample: cultured CD8+ T cells derived from PBMCs. The source of these receptors is a male donor with HIV.

This chain connects TRBV13 to TRBJ2-5, with 9 nucleotides matching TRBD1. The assigned J gene may be wrong: the sequence end matches TRBJ2-7 better. There are 15 residues in the CDR3. Germline V gene lookup returns CDR1 PRHDT and CDR2 FYEKMQ (reference sequence). CDR3 DNA: TGTGCCAGCAGCTTGCTGGGACAGGGAAACTACGAGCAGTACTTC. Translating it yields CASSLLGQGNYEQYF.

The chain is built from TRBV6-5 and TRBJ1-1; D not certain. Trimming cost V 0 bases and J 1 base, with 6 bases left between them. The CDR3 runs to 14 residues. In germline, CDR1 is MNHEY, CDR2 SVGAGI. The CDR3 DNA reads as TGTGCCAGCAGTTACTCGCCAGGGAACACTGAAGCTTTCTTT. This gives the protein CASSYSPGNTEAFF.